The 30 T cell receptor beta chains presented below share a single source sample, sequenced in a study of patients and donors after allogeneic stem cell transplantation. TCRdb passed the RT-PCR reads through MiXCR, listing each CDR3 protein once. The data contain more than 850,000 distinct CDR3 sequences, roughly 18% of them singletons. Specimen: blood, either unsorted or a sorted T cell fraction (not recorded which). Source of these receptors: a human donor who was either an allogeneic HSCT recipient or a stem cell or donor lymphocyte infusion donor (not recorded which). It is not recorded whose cells these are; they may come from a transplant donor.

The rearrangement uses TRBV28 and TRBJ1-5, with D maybe TRBD1 (5 bases). CDR3 length: 16 residues. Trimming left V 0 bases short and J 1 base short, with 10 bases between. Germline assignment: CDR1 MDHEN and CDR2 SYDVKM. CDR3 residues: CASSLWEGMSNQPQHF. CDR3 bases: TGTGCCAGCAGTTTATGGGAGGGGATGAGCAATCAGCCCCAGCATTTT.

The chain employs TRBV9 and TRBJ2-1; 7 positions match TRBD2. In germline, CDR1 is SGDLS, CDR2 YYNGEE. Trimming cost V 0 bases and J 5 bases; bases outside gene matches: 11. The CDR3 contains 17 residues. The CDR3, as DNA: TGTGCCAGCAGCGTAGCTGGGGGGGGTTCCTCGGACAATGAGCAGTTCTTC. Translation gives CASSVAGGGSSDNEQFF.

This chain connects TRBV6-1 to TRBJ2-1; D is perhaps TRBD2 (6 bases). Between the trimmed V and J ends, which lost 9 bases and 5 bases, there was a span of 14 bases. The CDR3 covers 13 residues. The germline V gene encodes CDR1 MNHNS and CDR2 SASEGT. Here the CDR3 DNA reads TGTGCCAGTGTGGCGGGACGAAACAATGAGCAGTTCTTC. This encodes CASVAGRNNEQFF.

This clonotype was detected only a few times. DNA of the CDR3: TGTGCCAGCAACCTCCGGACTAACACAGATACGCAGTATTTT. It encodes CASNLRTNTDTQYF. The chain combines TRBV12-3 or TRBV12-4 with TRBJ2-3, with D perhaps matching TRBD2 (6 bases). The V end lost 7 bases, the J end lost 2 bases, and 13 bases lay between the germline ends. CDR3 size: 14 residues.

This clonotype was counted many times. CDR3 residues: CASSLGPRGWDGYTF. Here the CDR3 DNA reads TGTGCCAGCAGCTTAGGCCCGAGAGGTTGGGATGGCTACACCTTC. The chain carries TRBV7-2 and TRBJ1-2, with D unclear. V lost 1 base and J 6 bases, leaving 15 bases between the germline ends. Germline lookup yields CDR1 SGHTA and CDR2 FQGNSA. CDR3 length equals 15 residues.

The J gene is TRBJ2-5, the V gene TRBV25-1; 10 bases agree with TRBD2. The V segment lost 1 base and the J segment 4 bases; nucleotides outside the gene matches: 6. The CDR3 consists of 16 residues. The germline V gene encodes CDR1 MGHDK and CDR2 SYGVNS. CDR3 DNA: TGTGCCAGCAGTGAATGGAGCGGGGGGGAGTCAGAGACCCAGTACTTC. Translating gives CASSEWSGGESETQYF. Together with reference TRBV25-1 and TRBJ2-5, the CDR3 gives the full variable domain: EADIYQTPRYLVIGTGKKITLECSQTMGHDKMYWYQQDPGMELHLIHYSYGVNSTEKGDLSSESTVSRIRTEHFPLTLESARPSHTSQYLCASSEWSGGESETQYFGPGTRLLVL.

The V gene is TRBV9, the J gene TRBJ1-2; no firm D call. The CDR3 is made up of 14 amino acids. Per the germline V gene, CDR1 is SGDLS and CDR2 is YYNGEE. V gave up 6 bases and J gave up 5 bases, with 17 bases separating them. The CDR3: CASTVKGVGYGYTF. CDR3 sequence (DNA): TGTGCCAGCACCGTCAAGGGCGTTGGATATGGCTACACCTTC.

The rearrangement uses TRBV14 and TRBJ2-1, with TRBD1 matching 9 bases. This CDR3 has 14 amino acids. V shed 6 bases, J shed 6 bases, and the junction held 6 bases outside the gene matches. Germline V gene data show CDR1 as SGHDN and CDR2 as FVKESK. CDR3 in amino acids: CASRPGTGFNEQFF. The CDR3 DNA reads as TGTGCCAGCAGACCCGGGACAGGGTTCAATGAGCAGTTCTTC.

The rearrangement links TRBV12-3 or TRBV12-4 to TRBJ1-6; TRBD1 might be the D (5 bases). The CDR3 length is 15 residues. V was pared by 3 bases and J by 7 bases, with 13 bases between. CDR3 nucleotide sequence: TGTGCCAGCAGTTTTAGGGGAACGGGGAATTCACCCCTCCACTTT. Translation: CASSFRGTGNSPLHF.

The V and J genes are TRBV4-3 and TRBJ2-7; TRBD1 matches 7 bases. V gave up 2 bases and J gave up 2 bases; unmatched junction bases: 6. The CDR3 is 15 amino acids. CDR1 LGHNA and CDR2 YSLEER come from the germline V gene. The CDR3 DNA sequence: TGCGCCAGCAGCCAAAACAGGGGCTTAGCCTACGAGCAGTACTTC. Amino acid sequence: CASSQNRGLAYEQYF.

This clonotype has just a few counts. This chain joins TRBV4-3 and TRBJ2-1; maybe TRBD1 (6 bases). With 1 base removed from V and 6 bases from J, the gap between germline ends came to 10 bases. The germline V gene encodes CDR1 LGHNA and CDR2 YSLEER. CDR3 size: 14 residues. This CDR3 reads CASSQVQGGNEQFF. The CDR3 DNA reads TGCGCCAGCAGCCAAGTACAGGGTGGCAATGAGCAGTTCTTC.

The rearrangement links TRBV27 to TRBJ1-2; no definite D call. Germline CDR1 reads MNHEY; CDR2 reads SMNVEV (reference sequence). The CDR3 covers 14 residues. V was cut by 3 bases and J by 8 bases, with 16 bases left in between. The CDR3 DNA follows: TGTGCCAGCAGTTTTAACCCCTCGAGAGAGGGCTACACCTTC. Its protein product is CASSFNPSREGYTF.

The chain links TRBV6-6 to TRBJ2-3, with D maybe TRBD2 (6 bases). Germline V lookup: CDR1 MNHNY, CDR2 SVGAGI (reference sequence). This CDR3 has 13 amino acids. Trimming stripped 5 bases from V and 5 bases from J, with 11 bases between. The CDR3 region is CASSTERVDTQYF. The CDR3 DNA follows: TGTGCCAGCAGTACGGAGCGGGTAGATACGCAGTATTTT.

This sequence joins TRBV6-5 and TRBJ1-2; tentative D call: TRBD1 (5 bases). CDR1 and CDR2 from the germline V gene are MNHEY and SVGAGI. Trimming took off 2 bases at V and 3 bases at J, with 10 bases between the two ends. There are 14 residues in the CDR3. CDR3 bases: TGTGCCAGCAGTTACGGGGGGACCGACTATGGCTACACCTTC. Its protein product is CASSYGGTDYGYTF.

The rearrangement joins TRBV7-8 to TRBJ2-7; D tentatively reads TRBD1 or TRBD2 (5 bases each). This CDR3 spans 15 amino acids. V lost 0 bases, J lost 4 bases, and 13 bases lay in between. Per germline, CDR1 SGHVS and CDR2 FQNEAQ. Written as DNA, the CDR3 is TGTGCCAGCAGCTTAGCTGGGGACGGAGCTTACGAGCAGTACTTC. Translating gives CASSLAGDGAYEQYF.

This sequence joins TRBV27 and TRBJ1-5, with D maybe TRBD1 (5 bases). The CDR3 consists of 15 residues. The ends were cut back, 5 bases at V and 0 bases at J, with 11 bases in the middle. Germline V gene lookup returns CDR1 MNHEY and CDR2 SMNVEV (reference sequence). The DNA for the CDR3 is TGTGCCAGCAGTGCTTACAGGACTAGCAATCAGCCCCAGCATTTT. Its translation: CASSAYRTSNQPQHF.

This clonotype occurred many times. One junction end disagrees with the germline gene, perhaps due to a read error. The chain uses TRBV29-1 and TRBJ2-5, with TRBD2 as a possible D gene (5 bases). From germline, CDR1 is SQVTM and CDR2 ANQGSEA. The CDR3 runs to 13 residues. The CDR3 is CSVEGRNLETQYF. The CDR3 DNA reads as TGTAGCGTTGAGGGCAGGAATTTGGAGACCCAGTACTTC. The whole variable domain, remainder taken from reference TRBV29-1 and TRBJ2-5, is SAVISQKPSRDICQRGTSLTIQCQVDSQVTMMFWYRQQPGQSLTLIATANQGSEATYESGFVIDKFPISRPNLTFSTLTVSNMSPEDSSIYLCSVEGRNLETQYFGPGTRLLVL.

Worth noting for this clonotype: The junction departs from germline at one end; a sequencing error may be responsible. V usage is TRBV30 and J usage is TRBJ2-1; 9 bases agree with TRBD2. The germline V gene has CDR1 GTSNPN and CDR2 SVGIG (reference sequence). The CDR3 has 15 residues. The CDR3 DNA reads as TGTGCCTGGAGCAGAGGGACTAGCTCCAACAATGAGCAGTTCTTC. This translates into CAWSRGTSSNNEQFF. The variable domain in full, with the rest retrieved from reference TRBV30 and TRBJ2-1, is SQTIHQWPATLVQPVGSPLSLECTVEGTSNPNLYWYRQAAGRGLQLLFYSVGIGQISSEVPQNLSASRPQDRQFILSSKKLLLSDSGFYLCAWSRGTSSNNEQFFGPGTRLTVL.

This clonotype appeared many times. The rearrangement joins TRBV12-3 or TRBV12-4 to TRBJ2-5; maybe TRBD1 (5 bases). CDR3 length: 14 amino acids. The germline V and J ends were trimmed by 6 bases and 2 bases, with 13 bases remaining between them. As DNA, the CDR3 is TGTGCCAGCAGCCCATCGACAGAACAAGAGACCCAGTACTTC. Translating gives CASSPSTEQETQYF.

The chain combines TRBV5-1 with TRBJ2-2; no clear D. Germline assignment: CDR1 SGHRS and CDR2 YFSETQ. V was trimmed by 7 bases and J by 1 base, leaving 11 bases between them. This CDR3 is 14 amino acids long. This CDR3 reads CASRRPGNTGELFF. The CDR3 region has the DNA TGCGCCAGCCGGCGTCCCGGGAACACCGGGGAGCTGTTTTTT.

V gene TRBV18 combines with J gene TRBJ1-1; 9 bases fit TRBD1. V gave up 2 bases and J gave up 4 bases; unmatched junction bases: 2. This CDR3 spans 14 amino acids. Germline CDR1 and CDR2: KGHSH and LQKENI. The CDR3 DNA sequence: TGTGCCAGCTCACCAGACAGGGGGGTCACTGAAGCTTTCTTT. This translates into CASSPDRGVTEAFF.

This clonotype was detected only a few times. The chain links TRBV12-3 or TRBV12-4 to TRBJ2-4; 7 nucleotides match TRBD1. Germline trimming cut 5 bases from V and 0 bases from J; bases unmatched to any gene: 4. CDR3 length: 15 residues. CDR3 protein: CASSLQGTAKNIQYF. In DNA, the CDR3 is TGTGCCAGCAGTCTACAGGGGACAGCCAAAAACATTCAGTACTTC.

The CDR3 DNA is TGTGCCAGCAAGAGGGAGGCTAGCGGGACGTACGAGCAGTACTTC. This translates into CASKREASGTYEQYF. The genes are TRBV7-2 and TRBJ2-7; 9 bases align to TRBD2. The germline V gene encodes CDR1 SGHTA and CDR2 FQGNSA. J lost 4 bases, V lost 7 bases, and 11 bases had no gene match. There are 15 residues in the CDR3. Complete variable domain (other parts from reference TRBV7-2 and TRBJ2-7): GAGVSQSPSNKVTEKGKDVELRCDPISGHTALYWYRQSLGQGLEFLIYFQGNSAPDKSGLPSDRFSAERTGGSVSTLTIQRTQQEDSAVYLCASKREASGTYEQYFGPGTRLTVT.

The CDR3: CASSLTRGDGTDTQYF. The CDR3 DNA is TGTGCCAGCAGCTTAACCAGGGGGGATGGCACAGATACGCAGTATTTT. The chain joins TRBV7-9 to TRBJ2-3, with a weak D call TRBD1 (7 bases). The CDR3 totals 16 residues. Trimming removed 2 bases at V and 1 base at J, with 13 bases between. Per the germline V gene, CDR1 is SEHNR and CDR2 is FQNEAQ (reference sequence).

This clonotype was detected ten times or more. J is TRBJ1-6 and V is TRBV5-1; D gene ambiguous. V dropped 4 bases and J dropped 8 bases, with 10 bases sitting between them. CDR1 is SGHRS and CDR2 is YFSETQ in the germline V gene. The CDR3 consists of 13 residues. As DNA, the CDR3 is TGCGCCAGCAGCCTGGGTCGTCATTCACCCCTCCACTTT. Encoded protein: CASSLGRHSPLHF.

This chain uses TRBV7-8 with TRBJ2-2, with D hard to call. The V gene's germline CDR1 is SGHVS and CDR2 FQNEAQ. Trimming stripped 7 bases from V and 1 base from J, with 7 bases between. The CDR3 sequence is 13 residues long. CDR3 in amino acids: CASTRQNTGELFF. The CDR3 DNA follows: TGTGCCAGCACCCGACAGAACACCGGGGAGCTGTTTTTT. The complete variable domain, with remaining parts taken from reference TRBV7-8 and TRBJ2-2, reads GAGVSQSPRYKVAKRGQDVALRCDPISGHVSLFWYQQALGQGPEFLTYFQNEAQLDKSGLPSDRFFAERPEGSVSTLKIQRTQQEDSAVYLCASTRQNTGELFFGEGSRLTVL.

In nucleotides, the CDR3 is TGCAGCACCGCAAGGGCGGGTCTGCCCAATGAGCAGTTCTTC. Amino acid sequence: CSTARAGLPNEQFF. The chain carries TRBV29-1 and TRBJ2-1; tentatively, D is TRBD2 (5 bases). The V gene lost 8 bases and the J gene lost 6 bases, with 20 bases spanning the gap. CDR1 is SQVTM and CDR2 is ANQGSEA in the germline V gene. CDR3 length equals 14 residues.

DNA of the CDR3: TGTGCCAGCAGCTTGGTGACCCCGGGAGGGGCCAACGTCCTGACTTTC. This codes for CASSLVTPGGANVLTF. The rearrangement joins TRBV5-5 to TRBJ2-6; possible D gene TRBD2, 5 bases. The CDR3 length is 16 residues. Germline CDR1 and CDR2: SGHKS and YYEKEE (reference sequence). Trimming cost V 0 bases and J 4 bases, with 11 bases left between them.

This clonotype was counted between two and nine times. The rearrangement uses TRBV5-1 and TRBJ1-6; D may be TRBD1 (5 bases). The CDR3 sequence is 16 residues long. Germline-derived CDR1 and CDR2 are SGHRS and YFSETQ. The V end was cut by 0 bases, the J end by 7 bases, with 14 bases between. CDR3 sequence (DNA): TGCGCCAGCAGCTTGGTGCCAGGGACTAAGAATTCACCCCTCCACTTT. Amino acids: CASSLVPGTKNSPLHF.

The sample holds a few counts of this clonotype. The rearrangement links TRBV20-1 to TRBJ1-2; the D is unclear. Germline V gives CDR1 DFQATT, CDR2 SNEGSKA (reference sequence). CDR3 length: 13 residues. The CDR3 is CTYRPNPTLGYTF. The CDR3 nucleotides read TGCACCTACCGCCCCAATCCGACGCTTGGCTACACCTTC.